Each of the 29 T cell receptor beta chains below was sequenced from the same sample in a study of cytotoxic CD8 clonotypes in ibrutinib-treated CLL. Generated by immunoSEQ multiplex PCR, the TCRdb table keeps only in-frame clones and is missing some. The sample shows some 140,000 clones, about 91% of them seen only once. The input for sequencing was PBMCs, taken after 12 months of ibrutinib treatment. Receptors originate from a human donor with chronic lymphocytic leukemia.

This rearrangement joins TRBV6-5 to TRBJ1-3; D is unresolved. V was cut by 4 bases and J by 5 bases, with 12 bases left in between. Per germline, CDR1 MNHEY and CDR2 SVGAGI. The length of the CDR3 is 14 residues. The CDR3 bases are TGTGCCAGCAGTTCGCTAGGAATCCGAAACACCATATATTTT. It encodes CASSSLGIRNTIYF.

The chain employs TRBV7-9 and TRBJ2-7, with 7 bases aligning to TRBD2. The CDR3 consists of 14 residues. Germline V lookup: CDR1 SEHNR, CDR2 FQNEAQ (reference sequence). J was trimmed by 3 bases and V by 2 bases; bases with no gene match: 4. CDR3 in DNA: TGTGCCAGCAGCTTACTAGCGGAAAGCTACGAGCAGTACTTC. Translated, it gives CASSLLAESYEQYF.

The chain uses TRBV9 and TRBJ2-1; 7 positions match TRBD2. Trimming took 3 bases from V and 5 from J; bases not matched to a gene: 2. Germline V gene data show CDR1 as SGDLS and CDR2 as YYNGEE. The CDR3 spans 13 residues. CDR3: CASSAAGDNEQFF. The CDR3 DNA is TGTGCCAGCAGCGCGGCGGGGGACAATGAGCAGTTCTTC. Complete variable domain (other parts from reference TRBV9 and TRBJ2-1): DSGVTQTPKHLITATGQRVTLRCSPRSGDLSVYWYQQSLDQGLQFLIQYYNGEERAKGNILERFSAQQFPDLHSELNLSSLELGDSALYFCASSAAGDNEQFFGPGTRLTVL.

The chain combines TRBV7-9 with TRBJ2-5, with TRBD1 identical over 7 bases. CDR3 length equals 17 residues. V shed 4 bases, J shed 3 bases, and the junction held 14 bases outside the gene matches. The germline CDR1 and CDR2 sequences are SEHNR and FQNEAQ (reference sequence). CDR3 region: CASSSNRIRDREETQYF. CDR3 nucleotides: TGTGCCAGCAGCTCAAACCGAATCCGGGACAGAGAAGAGACCCAGTACTTC.

This clone was observed once. CDR3 region: CASSYRTSGSLNEQFF. Written as DNA, the CDR3 is TGTGCCAGCAGTTACCGGACTAGCGGGAGTTTGAATGAGCAGTTCTTC. V is TRBV6-5 and J is TRBJ2-1, with 13 bases aligning to TRBD2. CDR3 size: 16 residues. Germline trimming cut 2 bases from V and 7 bases from J; bases unmatched to any gene: 5. CDR1 and CDR2 from the germline V gene are MNHEY and SVGAGI.

The rearrangement links TRBV4-2 to TRBJ2-3, with TRBD2 matching over 10 bases. Trimming took 3 bases from V and 9 from J; bases not matched to a gene: 12. The CDR3 is 16 amino acids. Per germline, CDR1 LGHNA and CDR2 YNFKEQ. CDR3 DNA: TGTGCCAGCAGCCAGGGGGGGACTAGCGAGACCTTAACGCAGTATTTT. Protein: CASSQGGTSETLTQYF.

The DNA for the CDR3 is TGTGCCAGCAGCTTGAGAGTAGAGACCCAGTACTTC. It codes for CASSLRVETQYF. V is TRBV7-3 and J is TRBJ2-5; no definite D call. The germline V and J ends were trimmed by 3 bases and 4 bases, with 6 bases remaining between them. This CDR3 comprises 12 residues. CDR1 and CDR2 from the germline V gene are SGHTA and FQGTGA.

The chain carries TRBV28 and TRBJ1-3; tentative D call: TRBD1 (6 bases). This CDR3 contains 14 residues. The germline V gene has CDR1 MDHEN and CDR2 SYDVKM. V was pared by 8 bases and J by 4 bases, with 15 bases between. CDR3 sequence: CASSYGGEGNTIYF. The CDR3 DNA reads as TGTGCCAGCTCGTACGGGGGCGAAGGAAACACCATATATTTT.

Only one count was recorded for this clone. The chain combines TRBV2 with TRBJ1-5, with D hard to call. The CDR3 has 16 residues. The ends were cut back, 5 bases at V and 4 bases at J, with 18 bases in the middle. Germline-derived CDR1 and CDR2 are SNHLY and FYNNEI. The chain's CDR3 is CASSKSRTGMNQPQHF. For the CDR3, the DNA is TGTGCCAGCAGTAAATCCAGGACCGGTATGAATCAGCCCCAGCATTTT.

The rearrangement links TRBV5-4 to TRBJ2-1; the match to TRBD2 covers 8 bases. Unmatched junction bases numbered 6, after V lost 4 bases and J lost 3 bases. Germline V CDR1 and CDR2: SGHNT, YYREEE (reference sequence). CDR3 length: 15 amino acids. Here the CDR3 DNA reads TGTGCCAGCAGCGTAGCACTAGCGGTCTACAATGAGCAGTTCTTC. As protein: CASSVALAVYNEQFF.

This clone was seen once. The chain employs TRBV9 and TRBJ2-7; 7 nucleotides line up with TRBD2. Germline V gene sequence: CDR1 SGDLS, CDR2 YYNGEE. CDR3 length: 14 amino acids. The V gene end was trimmed by 3 bases and the J gene end by 10 bases; junction bases not matched to a gene: 13. The CDR3 protein is CASSATGTNLEQYF. As DNA, the CDR3 is TGTGCCAGCAGCGCGACCGGGACTAACCTGGAACAGTACTTC.

The chain recombines TRBV6-5 with TRBJ2-7; D possibly corresponds to TRBD1 (6 bases). The V end was cut by 6 bases, the J end by 2 bases, with 17 bases between. This CDR3 contains 15 residues. Germline V gene data show CDR1 as MNHEY and CDR2 as SVGAGI. The CDR3 DNA is TGTGCCAGCAGCCAGGGGTTGGGTTCCGCCTACGAGCAGTACTTC. Translating it yields CASSQGLGSAYEQYF.

The chain combines TRBV6-1 with TRBJ1-1; maybe TRBD1 (6 bases). V was clipped by 4 bases and J by 0 bases, with 6 bases between them. The CDR3 contains 13 residues. Germline values: CDR1 MNHNS, CDR2 SASEGT. The CDR3 DNA reads TGTGCCAGCAGTGGGACAGTGAACACTGAAGCTTTCTTT. This gives the protein CASSGTVNTEAFF.

This chain links TRBV2 with TRBJ2-7, with D maybe TRBD2 (5 bases). The CDR3 consists of 12 residues. The germline V gene encodes CDR1 SNHLY and CDR2 FYNNEI. V was clipped by 7 bases and J by 0 bases, with 7 bases between them. The CDR3 sequence: CASTGSSYEQYF. The CDR3, as DNA: TGTGCCAGCACGGGGAGCTCCTACGAGCAGTACTTC.

The V and J genes are TRBV19 and TRBJ2-7, with D possibly TRBD1 on 6 matching bases. V shed 8 bases and J shed 3 bases, with 14 bases lying between them. Looked up from germline, CDR1 is LNHDA and CDR2 is SQIVND (reference sequence). CDR3 length equals 13 residues. CDR3 nucleotides: TGTGCCAGTTCCCCCAGGGGAGACTACGAGCAGTACTTC. This codes for CASSPRGDYEQYF.

This clone has just a few counts. The chain uses TRBV27 and TRBJ1-2; D may be TRBD1 (5 bases). The germline V gene encodes CDR1 MNHEY and CDR2 SMNVEV (reference sequence). With 5 bases removed from V and 4 bases from J, the gap between germline ends came to 14 bases. The CDR3 has 14 amino acids. As DNA, the CDR3 is TGTGCCAGCAGTAGAGCCGGGACTTTCTATGGCTACACCTTC. The encoded protein is CASSRAGTFYGYTF.

The chain employs TRBV2 and TRBJ1-1; a possible D gene is TRBD1 (5 bases). V was shortened by 2 bases and J by 4 bases, with 11 bases between the two germline ends. CDR1 and CDR2 (germline): SNHLY, FYNNEI. This CDR3 comprises 14 residues. CDR3 amino acids: CASSEQGYTTEAFF. For the CDR3, the DNA is TGTGCCAGCAGTGAACAGGGTTATACCACTGAAGCTTTCTTT.

The chain combines TRBV5-1 with TRBJ2-7; TRBD2 aligns across 8 bases. The CDR3 spans 15 residues. The ends lost 1 base at V and 7 bases at J; junction bases unmatched: 10. CDR1 SGHRS and CDR2 YFSETQ come from the germline V gene. CDR3 in DNA: TGCGCCAGCAGCTTGTCCAGCGGGGGAACTTGGGAGCAGTACTTC. Protein sequence: CASSLSSGGTWEQYF.

The CDR3 DNA reads TGCGCCAGCAGAACATTCAACGAGGCGATCCACCTCTACGAGCAGTACTTC. It is translated as CASRTFNEAIHLYEQYF. The chain recombines TRBV5-1 with TRBJ2-7, with D uncertain. The CDR3 length is 17 residues. CDR1 is SGHRS and CDR2 is YFSETQ in the germline V gene. Trimming removed 5 bases from V and 3 bases from J, with 24 bases in between.

The rearrangement uses TRBV9 and TRBJ1-4; D is possibly TRBD1 (5 bases). V was shortened by 0 bases and J by 7 bases, with 13 bases between the two germline ends. The CDR3 is 15 amino acids. Germline-derived CDR1 and CDR2 are SGDLS and YYNGEE. The CDR3 reads CASSVGWGNGEKLFF. The CDR3 bases are TGTGCCAGCAGCGTAGGATGGGGGAACGGTGAAAAACTGTTTTTT. Using reference TRBV9 and TRBJ1-4 for the parts outside the CDR3, the full variable domain is DSGVTQTPKHLITATGQRVTLRCSPRSGDLSVYWYQQSLDQGLQFLIQYYNGEERAKGNILERFSAQQFPDLHSELNLSSLELGDSALYFCASSVGWGNGEKLFFGSGTQLSVL.

The chain uses TRBV18 and TRBJ1-1, with D perhaps TRBD1 (5 bases). This CDR3 comprises 15 residues. Germline assignment: CDR1 KGHSH and CDR2 LQKENI. The V and J ends lost 2 bases and 2 bases respectively, with 12 bases between them. The CDR3 here is CASSPNSRENTEAFF. Written as DNA, the CDR3 is TGTGCCAGCTCACCAAACTCCAGGGAAAACACTGAAGCTTTCTTT.

A single count supports this clone. The gene calls are TRBV4-1 and TRBJ1-4; 9 bases fit TRBD1. The V gene's germline CDR1 is MGHRA and CDR2 YSYEKL. The CDR3 runs to 19 residues. V dropped 0 bases and J dropped 4; count of bases not matched to a gene: 12. CDR3 DNA: TGCGCCAGCAGCCAAGAAGAACCCCGGACAGGGGCCCTTAATGAAAAACTGTTTTTT. Translating it yields CASSQEEPRTGALNEKLFF.

V is TRBV7-2 and J is TRBJ1-1, with D perhaps TRBD1 (6 bases). V was cut by 1 base and J by 4 bases, with 10 bases left in between. Germline V CDR1 and CDR2: SGHTA, FQGNSA. CDR3 length: 14 residues. The CDR3 DNA reads TGTGCCAGCAGCTTAGATTCAGGGGCCACTGAAGCTTTCTTT. It translates to CASSLDSGATEAFF.

The chain recombines TRBV30 with TRBJ2-7, with D tentatively TRBD2 (5 bases). There are 14 residues in the CDR3. The V and J ends lost 3 bases and 2 bases respectively, with 14 bases between them. CDR1 and CDR2 (germline): GTSNPN, SVGIG (reference sequence). The DNA of the CDR3 is TGTGCCTGGAGCCCTCCGGGAATCCCCTACGAGCAGTACTTC. Protein sequence: CAWSPPGIPYEQYF.

V gene TRBV27 combines with J gene TRBJ2-7; D might be TRBD1 or TRBD2, each matching 5 bases. The CDR3 runs to 15 residues. CDR1 is MNHEY, CDR2 SMNVEV, per germline (reference sequence). V lost 7 bases and J 6 bases, leaving 22 bases between the germline ends. The CDR3 protein is CASTKRAGISSEQYF. The CDR3 nucleotides read TGTGCCAGCACAAAGAGGGCAGGGATTTCGTCCGAGCAGTACTTC.

V gene TRBV19 combines with J gene TRBJ1-5; D remains ambiguous. The CDR3 loop spans 15 amino acids. In germline, CDR1 is LNHDA, CDR2 SQIVND (reference sequence). Trimming stripped 3 bases from V and 5 bases from J, with 14 bases between. This CDR3 reads CASSIWVEGHQPQHF. In nucleotides, the CDR3 is TGTGCCAGTAGTATTTGGGTGGAGGGTCATCAGCCCCAGCATTTT.

The CDR3 region is CASITSGRAANEQFF. CDR3 DNA: TGTGCCAGCATTACCAGCGGGAGGGCCGCCAATGAGCAGTTCTTC. The genes are TRBV28 and TRBJ2-1; 10 nucleotides line up with TRBD2. The germline CDR1 and CDR2 sequences are MDHEN and SYDVKM. Losses at the gene ends were 7 bases for V and 6 bases for J; bases not matched to a gene: 9. The CDR3 is 15 amino acids.

This chain uses TRBV2 with TRBJ2-5, with D maybe TRBD1 (6 bases). From germline, CDR1 is SNHLY and CDR2 FYNNEI. V lost 6 bases and J lost 0, with 14 bases in between. The CDR3 runs 15 residues. The CDR3 nucleotides are TGTGCCAGCAGCGTCGGACAGACCGACCAAGAGACCCAGTACTTC. Protein product: CASSVGQTDQETQYF.

The chain joins TRBV6-6 to TRBJ2-7, with a possible D match to TRBD1 (6 bases). Germline CDR1 MNHNY, CDR2 SVGAGI (reference sequence). The V and J ends lost 6 bases and 2 bases respectively, with 20 bases between them. This CDR3 is built from 16 residues. CDR3 sequence: CASSPILPGHPYEQYF. DNA for the CDR3: TGTGCCAGCAGCCCTATCCTACCGGGACATCCCTACGAGCAGTACTTC.